The 24 T cell receptor beta chains below were found in one sample sequenced in a study of tumor-infiltrating lymphocytes in localized non-small cell lung cancer. The method was immunoSEQ multiplex PCR; TCRdb's version includes in-frame clones alone and lacks a portion of them. The data show around 15,000 clones, 69% seen once. The material sequenced was lung tumor tissue. These TCRs come from a human donor with non-small cell lung cancer.

Relative to its sample, this clone is medium-sized (0.01 to 0.1%). V is TRBV7-8 and J is TRBJ1-5; D is possibly TRBD1 (6 bases). The CDR3 is 14 amino acids. The germline V and J ends were trimmed by 3 bases and 4 bases, with 10 bases remaining between them. CDR1 and CDR2 (germline): SGHVS, FQNEAQ. CDR3 protein: CASSFGTTNQPQHF. The CDR3 DNA reads as TGTGCCAGCAGCTTTGGGACAACGAATCAGCCCCAGCATTTT.

The V and J genes are TRBV19 and TRBJ2-6; D not resolved. The germline V gene encodes CDR1 LNHDA and CDR2 SQIVND (reference sequence). V was clipped by 0 bases and J by 0 bases, with 15 bases between them. CDR3 size: 19 residues. CDR3 sequence: CASSIDPKVMTSGANVLTF. The CDR3, as DNA: TGTGCCAGTAGTATAGATCCGAAGGTTATGACCTCTGGGGCCAACGTCCTGACTTTC. Drawing the rest from reference TRBV19 and TRBJ2-6, the complete variable domain is DGGITQSPKYLFRKEGQNVTLSCEQNLNHDAMYWYRQDPGQGLRLIYYSQIVNDFQKGDIAEGYSVSREKKESFPLTVTSAQKNPTAFYLCASSIDPKVMTSGANVLTFGAGSRLTVL.

The CDR3 protein is CASSLGLNEQFF. The CDR3 nucleotides read TGTGCCAGCAGCTTGGGTCTAAATGAGCAGTTCTTC. The chain combines TRBV5-4 with TRBJ2-1; D gene uncertain. V was shortened by 0 bases and J by 7 bases, with 5 bases between the two germline ends. The CDR3 has 12 amino acids. CDR1 is SGHNT, CDR2 YYREEE, per germline (reference sequence).

This clone was picked up a small number of times. The chain joins TRBV2 to TRBJ2-2, with D perhaps matching TRBD2 (5 bases). CDR1 SNHLY and CDR2 FYNNEI come from the germline V gene. V was clipped by 6 bases and J by 7 bases, with 18 bases between them. This CDR3 is 15 amino acids long. In DNA, the CDR3 is TGTGCCAGCAGCCCTCTGGCGGAGGCGGGCGGGGAGCTGTTTTTT. Its translation: CASSPLAEAGGELFF.

By sample fraction, this clone is medium-sized. This chain connects TRBV11-2 to TRBJ2-5, with D unclear. Germline V CDR1 and CDR2: SGHAT, FQNNGV. V lost 3 bases and J lost 2, with 10 bases in between. This CDR3 region has 14 residues. DNA for the CDR3: TGTGCCAGCAGCTTTGGTATCGTTCAAGAGACCCAGTACTTC. This translates into CASSFGIVQETQYF.

The V call is TRBV28, the J call TRBJ1-1; D gene ambiguous. The CDR3 is 14 residues long. V lost 2 bases to trimming and J lost 3 bases, with 10 bases between them. Germline lookup yields CDR1 MDHEN and CDR2 SYDVKM. The CDR3 DNA sequence: TGTGCCAGCAGTTTAGACCCAACGGACACTGAAGCTTTCTTT. As protein: CASSLDPTDTEAFF.

The chain is built from TRBV6-5 and TRBJ2-3, with unresolved D. The germline V and J ends were trimmed by 3 bases and 3 bases, with 10 bases remaining between them. The germline V gene encodes CDR1 MNHEY and CDR2 SVGAGI. CDR3 length: 14 residues. In nucleotides, the CDR3 is TGTGCCAGCAGTTATGCCACAGTTACAGATACGCAGTATTTT. Its protein is CASSYATVTDTQYF.

This rearrangement joins TRBV6-6 to TRBJ1-1, with TRBD1 matching over 11 bases. The CDR3 extends over 15 amino acids. Losses at the gene ends were 4 bases for V and 4 bases for J; bases not matched to a gene: 5. Germline V CDR1 and CDR2: MNHNY, SVGAGI (reference sequence). CDR3 nucleotides: TGTGCCAGCAGTTCGGGACAGGGGGAGAGCACTGAAGCTTTCTTT. Its translation is CASSSGQGESTEAFF.

This clone was seen only once. V is TRBV9 and J is TRBJ2-4; 11 positions match TRBD2. V was clipped by 3 bases and J by 6 bases; unmatched bases: 14. The CDR3 is 18 residues long. The germline V gene encodes CDR1 SGDLS and CDR2 YYNGEE. CDR3 residues: CASSGPLAGGPAVNIQYF. The DNA for the CDR3 is TGTGCCAGCAGCGGACCGTTAGCGGGAGGGCCGGCGGTAAACATTCAGTACTTC.

This chain links TRBV7-2 with TRBJ2-5, with 12 bases aligning to TRBD2. In germline, CDR1 is SGHTA, CDR2 FQGNSA. V was pared by 4 bases and J by 4 bases, with 7 bases of the junction left unmatched. CDR3 length: 16 residues. CDR3 DNA sequence: TGTGCCAGCAGCTCGAAGACTAGCGGGAGATCAGAGACCCAGTACTTC. It codes for CASSSKTSGRSETQYF.

The chain couples TRBV19 to TRBJ2-1; D is possibly TRBD1 or TRBD2 (6 bases each). The V gene lost 6 bases and the J gene lost 9 bases, with 18 bases spanning the gap. The germline CDR1 and CDR2 sequences are LNHDA and SQIVND (reference sequence). This CDR3 is 14 amino acids long. In DNA, the CDR3 is TGTGCCAGTAGGTGGGACAAACAGGAGGGTGAGCAGTTCTTC. Its protein product is CASRWDKQEGEQFF.

J is TRBJ2-5 and V is TRBV5-4, with D perhaps matching TRBD2 (6 bases). The V gene's germline CDR1 is SGHNT and CDR2 YYREEE (reference sequence). V was trimmed by 4 bases and J by 6 bases, leaving 19 bases between them. This CDR3 is 15 amino acids long. This CDR3 reads CASSPGRRDGQTQYF. CDR3 sequence (DNA): TGTGCCAGCAGCCCCGGTCGGCGGGACGGCCAGACCCAGTACTTC.

The V and J genes are TRBV7-2 and TRBJ1-1; the D gene is possibly TRBD1 (5 bases). There are 14 residues in the CDR3. Germline CDR1 reads SGHTA; CDR2 reads FQGNSA. V lost 3 bases and J 1 base, leaving 9 bases between the germline ends. The CDR3 DNA follows: TGTGCCAGCAGCTTTGGCCAGGGGAACACTGAAGCTTTCTTT. Translated: CASSFGQGNTEAFF.

Details on this clone: One end of the junction is discordant with germline, which a read error may explain. CDR3 protein: CASSPQGGNQPQHF. CDR3 DNA: TGTGCCAGCTCCCCACAGGGTGGGAATCAGCCCCAGCATTTT. This sequence joins TRBV18 and TRBJ1-5, with D perhaps TRBD1 (6 bases). CDR1 KGHSH and CDR2 LQKENI come from the germline V gene. There are 14 residues in the CDR3.

This chain connects TRBV29-1 to TRBJ2-1; D remains unclear. The V end was cut by 3 bases, the J end by 0 bases, with 6 bases between. This CDR3 region has 13 residues. The germline gives CDR1 SQVTM, CDR2 ANQGSEA. The CDR3 sequence is CSVEYHSYNEQFF. DNA for the CDR3: TGCAGCGTTGAGTATCACTCCTACAATGAGCAGTTCTTC.

V usage is TRBV10-2 and J usage is TRBJ1-2; D is unclear. The CDR3 is 14 amino acids. Germline lookup yields CDR1 WSHSY and CDR2 SAAADI. V lost 4 bases and J lost 5, with 14 bases in between. CDR3 amino acids: CASSVSGGYYGYTF. The DNA of the CDR3 is TGCGCCAGCAGTGTATCAGGAGGTTATTATGGCTACACCTTC.

J is TRBJ2-6 and V is TRBV2; TRBD2 might be the D (6 bases). The length of the CDR3 is 15 residues. Germline loops: CDR1 SNHLY, CDR2 FYNNEI. The V end was cut by 3 bases, the J end by 3 bases, with 9 bases between. The CDR3 nucleotides read TGTGCCAGCAGTGATAAGGGAGGTGGGGCCAACGTCCTGACTTTC. Its protein product is CASSDKGGGANVLTF.

The CDR3 loop is CASSPGLAGNTGELFF. The CDR3 coding sequence is TGTGCCAGCAGCCCCGGACTAGCGGGGAACACCGGGGAGCTGTTTTTT. This chain joins TRBV11-3 and TRBJ2-2, with 11 bases fitting TRBD2. CDR3 size: 16 residues. The germline CDR1 and CDR2 sequences are SGHNT and YENEEA. V lost 5 bases to trimming and J lost 1 base; unmatched junction nucleotides: 3.

The chain is built from TRBV19 and TRBJ2-4; 9 nucleotides agree with TRBD2. The V and J ends lost 6 bases and 8 bases, in that order; junction bases with no gene match: 5. This CDR3 is built from 13 residues. Germline values: CDR1 LNHDA, CDR2 SQIVND (reference sequence). The CDR3 region has the DNA TGTGCCAGTAGCCGACTAGCGGATTACATTCAGTACTTC. The encoded protein is CASSRLADYIQYF.

The chain links TRBV11-1 to TRBJ2-3; TRBD1 matches at 9 bases. CDR3 size: 15 residues. Germline V gene data show CDR1 as SGHAT and CDR2 as FQDESV (reference sequence). The ends lost 7 bases at V and 2 bases at J; junction bases unmatched: 7. The CDR3 DNA follows: TGTGCCAGCATCGCCCGGGACAGGGACACAGATACGCAGTATTTT. Its protein product is CASIARDRDTDTQYF.

This clone is categorized as medium-sized. The genes are TRBV7-8 and TRBJ2-1; D possibly uses TRBD1 or TRBD2 (5 bases each). Germline V lookup: CDR1 SGHVS, CDR2 FQNEAQ. With 0 bases removed from V and 8 bases from J, the gap between germline ends came to 11 bases. CDR3 size: 14 residues. The CDR3 DNA follows: TGTGCCAGCAGCTTAGCACCAGGGAGCGATGAGCAGTTCTTC. This codes for CASSLAPGSDEQFF.

The rearrangement joins TRBV19 to TRBJ2-1; D might be TRBD2 (6 bases). The length of the CDR3 is 17 residues. V was pared by 4 bases and J by 0 bases, with 16 bases between. In germline, CDR1 is LNHDA, CDR2 SQIVND (reference sequence). CDR3 loop: CASSKGRVGGSYNEQFF. As DNA, the CDR3 is TGTGCCAGTAGTAAAGGCAGGGTGGGGGGCTCCTACAATGAGCAGTTCTTC.

The rearrangement uses TRBV18 and TRBJ1-1; 8 bases are a match to TRBD1. J lost 5 bases, V lost 2 bases, and 7 bases had no gene match. CDR3 length: 15 residues. Per the germline V gene, CDR1 is KGHSH and CDR2 is LQKENI. As DNA, the CDR3 is TGTGCCAGCTCACCAACCCAGGGGGCATTGACTGAAGCTTTCTTT. Encoded protein: CASSPTQGALTEAFF.

This chain links TRBV29-1 with TRBJ1-1; D uncertain. CDR3 length: 14 residues. V lost 3 bases and J 1 base, leaving 12 bases between the germline ends. Germline V gene data show CDR1 as SQVTM and CDR2 as ANQGSEA. This chain's CDR3 is CSVDRLGTNTEAFF. The CDR3 region has the DNA TGCAGCGTTGATCGGCTAGGAACGAACACTGAAGCTTTCTTT.